The source of this TCR beta chain is a study of T cell repertoires in cytomegalovirus infection. MiXCR, run by TCRdb on the reads, gives a single entry per CDR3 protein. The repertoire holds about 830,000 distinct CDR3 sequences, with about 31% as singletons. Germline assignment: CDR1 SGHVS and CDR2 FNYEAQ. The CDR3 contains 17 residues. V trimming: 4 bases; J trimming: 4 bases; junction bases outside the gene matches: 12. For this clonotype: The antigen remains unidentified.

The material sequenced was cultured CD8+ T cells from PBMCs, taken from culture after CMV antigen stimulation. The chain combines TRBV7-6 with TRBJ2-2; TRBD1 matches 7 bases. The TCR originated in a human donor in good health (CMV status not recorded). Some clones in this sample may be carry-over from other donors' samples. The CDR3 bases are TGTGCCAGCAGCTACCCCGGACAGGACGAGGCCACCGGGGAGCTGTTTTTT. It yields the protein CASSYPGQDEATGELFF.